Presented here are 15 T cell receptor beta chains from one specimen sequenced in a study of T cells in Graves' hyperthyroidism and ophthalmopathy (dated 2019 in TCRdb). The library was obtained by multiplex PCR. Sequencing used an Illumina HiSeq 2000. Amplification of TCR beta CDR3 regions was carried out from RNA transcripts. For the first round of RT-PCR on the TCR CDR3, the HTBI primer set was used together with the Qiagen OneStep RT-PCR kit. TCRdb reprocessing: public reads trimmed at Q25 with fastp, clones called with MiXCR, in-frame beta chains kept. Every CDR3 protein is listed once, alongside the most common genes and DNA of its rows. Present in this sample are about 320,000 distinct CDR3 sequences, roughly 15% of which were seen just once. The biggest ten clones account for approximately 35% of the sample. The sequenced material came from blood. These receptors were taken from a young man with Graves' hyperthyroidism.

The chain couples TRBV4-1 to TRBJ1-2; D is undetermined. CDR1 is MGHRA, CDR2 YSYEKL, per germline. The V gene lost 0 bases and the J gene lost 8 bases, with 13 bases spanning the gap. There are 14 residues in the CDR3. DNA of the CDR3: TGCGCCAGCAGCCAAGATCCCCACTTAAGGGGCTACACCTTC. Amino acid sequence: CASSQDPHLRGYTF.

This clonotype was recorded a few times. This chain links TRBV7-2 with TRBJ1-2; D unresolved. V lost 3 bases to trimming and J lost 2 bases, with 4 bases between them. This CDR3 comprises 12 residues. The germline V gene encodes CDR1 SGHTA and CDR2 FQGNSA. The CDR3 DNA follows: TGTGCCAGCAGCTTCTCGAACTATGGCTACACCTTC. This gives the protein CASSFSNYGYTF.

This clonotype was counted many times. This chain links TRBV6-1 with TRBJ2-1; TRBD2 is a possible D gene (6 bases). This CDR3 spans 15 amino acids. V lost 1 base and J 6 bases, leaving 13 bases between the germline ends. In germline, CDR1 is MNHNS, CDR2 SASEGT. The chain's CDR3 is CASSEVGLRGNEQFF. The CDR3 DNA reads TGTGCCAGCAGTGAAGTGGGACTTAGAGGCAATGAGCAGTTCTTC.

This clonotype was seen a handful of times. The rearrangement joins TRBV19 to TRBJ1-1; 8 nucleotides align to TRBD1. There are 14 residues in the CDR3. With 5 bases clipped from V and 6 bases from J, the junction kept 8 bases outside the gene matches. Germline CDR1 is LNHDA and CDR2 is SQIVND (reference sequence). CDR3 region: CASSARGPGSEAFF. The CDR3 DNA sequence: TGTGCCAGTAGTGCCAGGGGGCCGGGGTCTGAAGCTTTCTTT.

Ten or more counts support this clonotype. The chain couples TRBV30 to TRBJ1-1; maybe TRBD1 (6 bases). Per germline, CDR1 GTSNPN and CDR2 SVGIG (reference sequence). V lost 2 bases and J lost 5, with 18 bases in between. The CDR3 consists of 15 residues. The CDR3 here is CAWSRGGAGWTEAFF. In DNA form, the CDR3 reads TGTGCCTGGAGTCGGGGGGGCGCGGGTTGGACTGAAGCTTTCTTT.

There are many counts of this clonotype. The V and J genes are TRBV20-1 and TRBJ2-1; D remains unclear. The CDR3 is 14 residues long. Germline values: CDR1 DFQATT, CDR2 SNEGSKA (reference sequence). Trimming cost V 4 bases and J 0 bases, with 10 bases left between them. This CDR3 is CSATPSDSYNEQFF. CDR3 sequence (DNA): TGCAGTGCTACCCCCAGCGACTCCTACAATGAGCAGTTCTTC.

Many counts were recorded for this clonotype. This chain links TRBV20-1 with TRBJ2-7; perhaps D is TRBD1 or TRBD2 (5 bases each). The CDR3 contains 14 residues. Trimming took 2 bases from V and 2 from J, leaving 13 bases between them. Germline lookup yields CDR1 DFQATT and CDR2 SNEGSKA (reference sequence). For the CDR3, the DNA is TGCAGTGCTAGACTTGACCGGGACGCCTACGAGCAGTACTTC. This encodes CSARLDRDAYEQYF.

This clonotype was found many times. The chain employs TRBV12-3 or TRBV12-4 and TRBJ2-7; D is undetermined. The V end lost 5 bases, the J end lost 5 bases, and 7 bases lay between the germline ends. This CDR3 is 11 amino acids long. The CDR3 sequence is CASSILNEQYF. For the CDR3, the DNA is TGTGCCAGCAGTATACTTAACGAGCAGTACTTC.

This clonotype was observed many times. V gene TRBV27 combines with J gene TRBJ1-1; a possible D gene is TRBD1 (5 bases). This CDR3 has 13 amino acids. Trimming removed 6 bases from V and 6 bases from J, with 14 bases in between. The germline V gene has CDR1 MNHEY and CDR2 SMNVEV (reference sequence). CDR3 sequence: CASRSAGIAEAFF. CDR3 bases: TGTGCCAGCAGGAGTGCAGGGATCGCTGAAGCTTTCTTT.

This clonotype was picked up a small number of times. The rearrangement uses TRBV6-1 and TRBJ2-2, with a possible D match to TRBD2 (5 bases). Trimming cost V 5 bases and J 7 bases, with 8 bases left between them. The CDR3 length is 12 residues. CDR1 is MNHNS, CDR2 SASEGT, per germline. CDR3 residues: CASSRGSGELFF. The CDR3 DNA reads as TGTGCCAGCAGTCGGGGAAGCGGGGAGCTGTTTTTT.

CDR3 in amino acids: CSARVGAQNIQYF. The CDR3 DNA sequence: TGCAGTGCTAGGGTGGGGGCGCAGAACATTCAGTACTTC. J is TRBJ2-4 and V is TRBV20-1; tentative D call: TRBD1 (6 bases). Germline V CDR1 and CDR2: DFQATT, SNEGSKA (reference sequence). Trimming took off 3 bases at V and 7 bases at J, with 13 bases between the two ends. The CDR3 spans 13 residues.

There are many counts of this clonotype. The chain is built from TRBV12-3 or TRBV12-4 and TRBJ2-3, with TRBD2 identical over 10 bases. The V and J ends lost 6 bases and 4 bases, in that order; junction bases with no gene match: 7. The CDR3 runs 15 residues. CDR3 region: CASSLTSGTADTQYF. CDR3 sequence (DNA): TGTGCCAGCAGCCTCACTAGCGGGACGGCAGATACGCAGTATTTT.

This clonotype was observed at least ten times. The junction departs from the called germline gene at one end, perhaps through a read error. The J gene is TRBJ2-1, the V gene TRBV7-7; TRBD2 is a possible D gene (5 bases). Germline assignment: CDR1 SSHAT and CDR2 FNYEAQ (reference sequence). The CDR3 consists of 15 residues. The CDR3 is CASSLAPTGYNEQFF. Here the CDR3 DNA reads TGTGCTAGCAGCTTAGCGCCGACCGGGTACAATGAGCAGTTCTTC.

In this sample, this clonotype turned up many times. J is TRBJ2-1 and V is TRBV2; 11 bases match TRBD2. Germline CDR1 reads SNHLY; CDR2 reads FYNNEI. The V gene end was trimmed by 2 bases and the J gene end by 5 bases; junction bases not matched to a gene: 8. This CDR3 spans 17 amino acids. This CDR3 reads CASSEYIVLAGDNEQFF. In nucleotides, the CDR3 is TGTGCCAGCAGTGAATATATAGTACTAGCGGGGGACAATGAGCAGTTCTTC.

The rearrangement uses TRBV7-2 and TRBJ1-1; 9 bases map to TRBD1. Germline loops: CDR1 SGHTA, CDR2 FQGNSA. Trimming took 3 bases from V and 10 from J; bases not matched to a gene: 6. The CDR3 runs to 13 residues. The CDR3 nucleotides are TGTGCCAGCAGCTTGGGACAGGGTTTAATAGCTTTCTTT. Translated: CASSLGQGLIAFF.